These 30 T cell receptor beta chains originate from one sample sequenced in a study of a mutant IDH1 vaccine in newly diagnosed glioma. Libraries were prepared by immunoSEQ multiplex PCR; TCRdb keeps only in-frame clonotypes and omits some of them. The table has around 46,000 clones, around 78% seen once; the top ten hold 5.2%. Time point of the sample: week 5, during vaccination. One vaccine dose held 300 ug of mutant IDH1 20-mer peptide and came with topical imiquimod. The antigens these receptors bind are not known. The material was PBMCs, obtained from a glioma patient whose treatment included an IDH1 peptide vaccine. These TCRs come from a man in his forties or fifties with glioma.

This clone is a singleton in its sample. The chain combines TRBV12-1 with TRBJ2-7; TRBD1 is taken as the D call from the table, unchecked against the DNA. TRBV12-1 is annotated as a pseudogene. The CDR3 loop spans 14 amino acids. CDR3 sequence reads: CASSFGQRHYEQYF. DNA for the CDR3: TGTGCCAGCAGCTTCGGACAGAGACACTACGAGCAGTACTTC.

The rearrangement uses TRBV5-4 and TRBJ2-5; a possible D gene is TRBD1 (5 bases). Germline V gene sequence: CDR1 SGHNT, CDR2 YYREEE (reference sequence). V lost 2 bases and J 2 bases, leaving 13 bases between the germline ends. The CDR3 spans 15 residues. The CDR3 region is CASSFSGLEQETQYF. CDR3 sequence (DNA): TGTGCCAGCAGCTTTTCAGGGTTGGAGCAAGAGACCCAGTACTTC.

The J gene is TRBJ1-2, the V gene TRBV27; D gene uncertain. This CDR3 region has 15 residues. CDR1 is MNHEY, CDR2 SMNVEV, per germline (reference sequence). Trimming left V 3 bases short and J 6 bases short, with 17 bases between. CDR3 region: CASSFGEGSPDGYTF. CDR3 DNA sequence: TGTGCCAGCAGTTTTGGGGAGGGCTCCCCGGATGGCTACACCTTC.

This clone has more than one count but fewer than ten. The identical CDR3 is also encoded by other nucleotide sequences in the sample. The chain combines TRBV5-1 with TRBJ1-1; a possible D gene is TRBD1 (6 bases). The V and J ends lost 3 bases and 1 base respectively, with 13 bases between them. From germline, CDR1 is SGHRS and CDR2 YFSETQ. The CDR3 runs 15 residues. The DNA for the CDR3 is TGCGCCAGCAGCTCTGGGCAGGGGAGGAACACTGAAGCTTTCTTT. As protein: CASSSGQGRNTEAFF.

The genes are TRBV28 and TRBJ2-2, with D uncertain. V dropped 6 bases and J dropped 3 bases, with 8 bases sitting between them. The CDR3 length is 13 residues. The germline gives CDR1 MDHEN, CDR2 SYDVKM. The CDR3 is CASRPSDTGELFF. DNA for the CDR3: TGTGCCAGCAGACCATCGGACACCGGGGAGCTGTTTTTT.

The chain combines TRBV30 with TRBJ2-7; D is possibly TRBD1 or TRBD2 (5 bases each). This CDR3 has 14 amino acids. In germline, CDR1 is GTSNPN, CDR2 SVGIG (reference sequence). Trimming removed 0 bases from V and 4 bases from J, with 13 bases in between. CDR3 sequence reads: CAWSVEGLGYEQYF. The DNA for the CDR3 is TGTGCCTGGAGTGTAGAGGGGCTAGGGTACGAGCAGTACTTC.

The CDR3: CAISESGRPEQFF. Here the CDR3 DNA reads TGTGCCATCAGTGAGTCAGGACGCCCCGAGCAGTTCTTC. V gene TRBV10-3 combines with J gene TRBJ2-1; D remains unclear. The CDR3 loop spans 13 amino acids. Germline V gives CDR1 ENHRY, CDR2 SYGVKD. The V end lost 0 bases, the J end lost 10 bases, and 10 bases lay between the germline ends.

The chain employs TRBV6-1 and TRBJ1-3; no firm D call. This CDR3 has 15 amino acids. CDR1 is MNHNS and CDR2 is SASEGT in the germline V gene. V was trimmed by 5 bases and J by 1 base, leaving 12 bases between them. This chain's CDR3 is CASSSPAGSGNTIYF. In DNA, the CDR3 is TGTGCCAGCAGTTCCCCGGCGGGGTCTGGAAACACCATATATTTT.

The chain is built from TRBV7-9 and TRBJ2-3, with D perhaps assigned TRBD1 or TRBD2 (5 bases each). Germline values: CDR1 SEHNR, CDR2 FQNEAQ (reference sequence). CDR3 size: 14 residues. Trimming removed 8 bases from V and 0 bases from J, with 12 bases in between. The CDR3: CASGWDGSTDTQYF. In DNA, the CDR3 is TGTGCCAGCGGATGGGACGGAAGCACAGATACGCAGTATTTT.

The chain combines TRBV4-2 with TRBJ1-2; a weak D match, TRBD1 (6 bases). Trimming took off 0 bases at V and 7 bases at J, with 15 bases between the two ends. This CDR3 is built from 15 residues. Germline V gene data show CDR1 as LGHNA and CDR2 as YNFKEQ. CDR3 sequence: CASSQEQGRVGGYTF. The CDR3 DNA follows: TGTGCCAGCAGCCAAGAACAGGGTAGAGTTGGTGGCTACACCTTC.

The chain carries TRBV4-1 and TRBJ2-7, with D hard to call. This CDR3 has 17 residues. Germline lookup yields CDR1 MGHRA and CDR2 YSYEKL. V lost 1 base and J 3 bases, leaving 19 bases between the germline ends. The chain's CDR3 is CASSQGFQVPPLYEQYF. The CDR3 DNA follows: TGCGCCAGCAGCCAAGGATTCCAGGTCCCTCCCCTCTACGAGCAGTACTTC.

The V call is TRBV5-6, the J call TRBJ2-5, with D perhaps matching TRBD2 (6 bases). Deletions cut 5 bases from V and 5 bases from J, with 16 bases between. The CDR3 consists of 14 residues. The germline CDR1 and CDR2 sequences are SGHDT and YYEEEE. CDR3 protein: CASRYGTVRETQYF. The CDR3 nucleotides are TGTGCCAGCAGATACGGGACTGTCCGGGAGACCCAGTACTTC.

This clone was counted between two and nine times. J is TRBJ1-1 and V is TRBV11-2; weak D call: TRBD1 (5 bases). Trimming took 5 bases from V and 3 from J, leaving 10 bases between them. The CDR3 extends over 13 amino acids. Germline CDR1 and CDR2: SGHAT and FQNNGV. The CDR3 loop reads CASSPGGDTEAFF. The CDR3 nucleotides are TGTGCCAGCAGCCCCGGGGGGGACACTGAAGCTTTCTTT.

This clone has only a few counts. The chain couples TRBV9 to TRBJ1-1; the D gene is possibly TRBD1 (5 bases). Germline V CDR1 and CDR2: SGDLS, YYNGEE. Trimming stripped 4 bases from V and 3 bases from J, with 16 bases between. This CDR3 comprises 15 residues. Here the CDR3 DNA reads TGTGCCAGCAGCCGGTCAGGGATGAGGGACACTGAAGCTTTCTTT. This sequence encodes CASSRSGMRDTEAFF. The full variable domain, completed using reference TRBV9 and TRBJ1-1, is DSGVTQTPKHLITATGQRVTLRCSPRSGDLSVYWYQQSLDQGLQFLIQYYNGEERAKGNILERFSAQQFPDLHSELNLSSLELGDSALYFCASSRSGMRDTEAFFGQGTRLTVV.

The CDR3 protein is CASSSGRLGVKNIQYF. The CDR3 coding sequence is TGTGCCAGCAGCTCGGGACGGTTGGGAGTCAAAAACATTCAGTACTTC. The chain recombines TRBV5-4 with TRBJ2-4; possibly TRBD1 or TRBD2 for D (5 bases each). The CDR3 covers 16 residues. The V end lost 3 bases, the J end lost 3 bases, and 16 bases lay between the germline ends. Germline V lookup: CDR1 SGHNT, CDR2 YYREEE (reference sequence).

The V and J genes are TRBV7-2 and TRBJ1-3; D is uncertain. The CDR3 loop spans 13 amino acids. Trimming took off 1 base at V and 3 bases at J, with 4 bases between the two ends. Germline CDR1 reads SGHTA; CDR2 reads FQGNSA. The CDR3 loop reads CASSLGVGNTIYF. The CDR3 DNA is TGTGCCAGCAGCTTAGGAGTTGGAAACACCATATATTTT.

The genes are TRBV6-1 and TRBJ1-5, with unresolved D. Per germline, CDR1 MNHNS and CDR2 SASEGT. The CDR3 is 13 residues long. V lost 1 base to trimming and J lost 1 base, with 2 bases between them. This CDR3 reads CASSEESNQPQHF. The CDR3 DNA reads TGTGCCAGCAGTGAAGAAAGCAATCAGCCCCAGCATTTT.

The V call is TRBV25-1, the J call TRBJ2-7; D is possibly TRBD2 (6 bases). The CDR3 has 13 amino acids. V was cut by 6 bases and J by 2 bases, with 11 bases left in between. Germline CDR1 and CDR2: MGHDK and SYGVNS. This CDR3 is CASRGTEPYEQYF. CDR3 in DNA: TGTGCCAGCAGAGGGACTGAGCCCTACGAGCAGTACTTC.

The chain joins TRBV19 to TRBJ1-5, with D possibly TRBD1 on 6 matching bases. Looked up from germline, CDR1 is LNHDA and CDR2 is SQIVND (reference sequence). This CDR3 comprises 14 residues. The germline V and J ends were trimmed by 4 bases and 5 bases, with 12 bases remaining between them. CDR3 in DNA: TGTGCCAGTAGTACTTTACAGGGAGATCAGCCCCAGCATTTT. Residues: CASSTLQGDQPQHF.

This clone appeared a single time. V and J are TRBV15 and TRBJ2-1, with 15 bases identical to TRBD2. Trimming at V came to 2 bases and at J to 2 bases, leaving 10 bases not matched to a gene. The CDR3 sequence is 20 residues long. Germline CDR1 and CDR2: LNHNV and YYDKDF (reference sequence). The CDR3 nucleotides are TGTGCCACCAGCAGATCTCCGGGGACTAGCGGGGGGAAAACCTACAATGAGCAGTTCTTC. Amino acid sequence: CATSRSPGTSGGKTYNEQFF.

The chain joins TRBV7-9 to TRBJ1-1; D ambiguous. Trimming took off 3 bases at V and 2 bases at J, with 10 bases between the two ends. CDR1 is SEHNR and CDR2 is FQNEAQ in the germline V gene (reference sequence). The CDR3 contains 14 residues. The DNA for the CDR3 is TGTGCCAGCAGCTTTTGGGAGAGCAACACTGAAGCTTTCTTT. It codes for CASSFWESNTEAFF.

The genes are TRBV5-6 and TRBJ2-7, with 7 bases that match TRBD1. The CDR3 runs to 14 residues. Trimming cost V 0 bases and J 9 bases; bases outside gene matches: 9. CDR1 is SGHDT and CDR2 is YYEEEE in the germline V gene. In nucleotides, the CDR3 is TGTGCCAGCAGCTTGGACAAGGGGGCCGGTAGGCAGTACTTC. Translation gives CASSLDKGAGRQYF.

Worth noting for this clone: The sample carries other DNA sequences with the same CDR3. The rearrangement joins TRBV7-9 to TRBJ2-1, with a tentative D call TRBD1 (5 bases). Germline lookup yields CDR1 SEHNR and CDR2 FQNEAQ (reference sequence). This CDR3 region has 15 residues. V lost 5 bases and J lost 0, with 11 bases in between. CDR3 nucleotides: TGTGCCAGCAGCCCCTCAGGGTCCTCCTACAATGAGCAGTTCTTC. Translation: CASSPSGSSYNEQFF.

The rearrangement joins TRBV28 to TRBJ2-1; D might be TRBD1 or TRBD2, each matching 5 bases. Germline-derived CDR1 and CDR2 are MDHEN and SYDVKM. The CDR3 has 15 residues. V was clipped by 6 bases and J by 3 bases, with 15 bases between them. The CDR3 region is CASSLRGSFYNEQFF. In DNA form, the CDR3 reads TGTGCCAGCAGCCTGAGGGGTTCTTTCTACAATGAGCAGTTCTTC. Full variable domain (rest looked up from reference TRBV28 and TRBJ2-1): DVKVTQSSRYLVKRTGEKVFLECVQDMDHENMFWYRQDPGLGLRLIYFSYDVKMKEKGDIPEGYSVSREKKERFSLILESASTNQTSMYLCASSLRGSFYNEQFFGPGTRLTVL.

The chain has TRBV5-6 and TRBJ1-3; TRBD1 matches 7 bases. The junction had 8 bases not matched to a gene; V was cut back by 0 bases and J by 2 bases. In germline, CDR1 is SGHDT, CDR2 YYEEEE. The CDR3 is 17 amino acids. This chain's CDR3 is CASSLVGQDLPGNTIYF. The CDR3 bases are TGTGCCAGCAGCTTGGTAGGACAGGACCTTCCTGGAAACACCATATATTTT.

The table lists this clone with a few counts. The CDR3 here is CAWAGGVNQPQHF. The CDR3 DNA is TGTGCCTGGGCGGGGGGCGTCAATCAGCCCCAGCATTTT. The chain uses TRBV30 and TRBJ1-5; D is perhaps TRBD1 (6 bases). This CDR3 is built from 13 residues. The V gene lost 5 bases and the J gene lost 3 bases, with 11 bases spanning the gap. CDR1 and CDR2 (germline): GTSNPN, SVGIG (reference sequence).

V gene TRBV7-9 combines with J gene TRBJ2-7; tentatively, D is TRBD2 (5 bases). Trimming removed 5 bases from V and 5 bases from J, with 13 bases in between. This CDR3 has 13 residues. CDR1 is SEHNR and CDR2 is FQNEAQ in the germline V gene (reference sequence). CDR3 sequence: CASSRAVGDEQYF. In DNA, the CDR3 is TGTGCCAGCAGCCGAGCGGTGGGCGACGAGCAGTACTTC. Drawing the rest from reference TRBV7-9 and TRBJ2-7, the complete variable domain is DTGVSQNPRHKITKRGQNVTFRCDPISEHNRLYWYRQTLGQGPEFLTYFQNEAQLEKSRLLSDRFSAERPKGSFSTLEIQRTEQGDSAMYLCASSRAVGDEQYFGPGTRLTVT.

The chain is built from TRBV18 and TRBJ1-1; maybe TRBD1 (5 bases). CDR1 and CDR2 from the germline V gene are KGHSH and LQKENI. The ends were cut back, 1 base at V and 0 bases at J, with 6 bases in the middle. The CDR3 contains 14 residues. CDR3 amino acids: CASSPRGVNTEAFF. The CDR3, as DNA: TGTGCCAGCTCACCACGGGGGGTGAACACTGAAGCTTTCTTT.

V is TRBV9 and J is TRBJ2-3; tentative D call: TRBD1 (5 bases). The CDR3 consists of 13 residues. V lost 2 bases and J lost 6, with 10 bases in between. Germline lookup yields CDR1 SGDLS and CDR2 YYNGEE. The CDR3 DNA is TGTGCCAGCAGCGTTACAGGTTTGGATACGCAGTATTTT. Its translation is CASSVTGLDTQYF.

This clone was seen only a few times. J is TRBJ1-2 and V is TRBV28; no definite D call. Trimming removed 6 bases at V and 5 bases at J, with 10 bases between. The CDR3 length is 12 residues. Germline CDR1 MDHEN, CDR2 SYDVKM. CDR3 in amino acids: CASRRFLYGYTF. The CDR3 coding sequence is TGTGCCAGCAGACGGTTCCTGTATGGCTACACCTTC.